This T cell receptor (beta chain) stems from a study of blood T cell repertoires in COVID-19. Study in general: The samples span acute and convalescent COVID-19 from the United States, Italy and Spain. Sources were T cells, B-cell-depleted T cells, or PBMCs; the material itself was cDNA or gDNA.

Study processing details: How many nucleated cells were present was estimated from reference gene primer amplification. Profiling relied on immunoSEQ multiplex PCR, and the TCRdb table lists in-frame clones only, not all of them. V, J and clone size were drawn from that table, and D and trimming were deduced from the DNA. The table includes 150,000 or so clones, about 90% detected once. This clone was observed a single time. The source of this sequence is a woman aged 60-75 years with acute or convalescent COVID-19. The specimen sequenced was peripheral blood.

The CDR3 region is CASSPDKNTEAFF. The DNA for the CDR3 is TGTGCCAGCTCCCCGGACAAGAACACTGAAGCTTTCTTT. The J gene is TRBJ1-1, the V gene TRBV18; possibly TRBD1 for D (5 bases). V was trimmed by 6 bases and J by 1 base, leaving 9 bases between them. Germline CDR1 and CDR2: KGHSH and LQKENI. The CDR3 extends over 13 amino acids. Looking up the rest from reference TRBV18 and TRBJ1-1 gives the full variable domain: NAGVMQNPRHLVRRRGQEARLRCSPMKGHSHVYWYRQLPEEGLKFMVYLQKENIIDESGMPKERFSAEFPKEGPSILRIQQVVRGDSAAYFCASSPDKNTEAFFGQGTRLTVV.